The clone carrying this TCR beta chain has just one count. Assay: immunoSEQ multiplex PCR; the TCRdb copy retains only in-frame clones and omits some. The sample includes 85,000 to 100,000 clones, approximately 86% of them seen just once. The CDR3 covers 13 residues. Trimming removed 0 bases from V and 6 bases from J, with 9 bases in between. Germline V gene lookup returns CDR1 MGHDK and CDR2 SYGVNS. This sample was included in a study of radiation and T cells in renal cell carcinoma. Time point reported: baseline pretreatment blood. The treatment is: 15 Gy SBRT to primary tumor, nephrectomy 4 weeks later.

The chain carries TRBV25-1 and TRBJ2-7, with no clear D. Sequencing was performed on blood, taken from a patient whose treatment included radiotherapy and nephrectomy. The sequence was obtained from a man aged 50-60 years with renal cell carcinoma. CDR3 sequence reads: CASSEYIGREQYF. CDR3 bases: TGTGCCAGCAGTGAATATATCGGGCGCGAGCAGTACTTC.